The clone carrying this T cell receptor beta chain was recorded many times. The antigen is undetermined. RNA transcripts gave rise to amplified TCR beta CDR3 regions. Primed by the HTBI set, a first-round RT-PCR was run on the TCR CDR3. TCRdb passed the multiplex PCR reads through MiXCR, listing each CDR3 protein once. The sample holds about 200,000 distinct CDR3 sequences; approximately 16% are singletons and the top ten take roughly 50%. The study enrolled patients aged 18 to 65 with newly diagnosed hyperthyroidism of under 2 months' duration. Germline V CDR1 and CDR2: SEHNR, FQNEAQ (reference sequence). This CDR3 contains 15 residues. Trimming at V came to 5 bases and at J to 4 bases, leaving 5 bases not matched to a gene. The data stem from a study of T cells in Graves' hyperthyroidism and ophthalmopathy. Across the study: Specimen type is peripheral blood, collected at initial diagnosis prior to any treatment.

Study results and caveats: Blood also contained most expanded thyroid clonotypes above 0.001.

This TCR came from a woman between 50 and 59 years old with Graves' hyperthyroidism. The sequencing input was blood. This chain links TRBV7-9 with TRBJ2-1, with 10 positions matching TRBD2. The CDR3 nucleotides are TGTGCCAGCAGCCATGGGACTAGCGAGTACAATGAGCAGTTCTTC. The encoded protein is CASSHGTSEYNEQFF.